These 21 T cell receptor beta chains were sequenced from one sample in a study of T cells expressing NK-cell markers. From the 5' RACE reads, TCRdb lists one entry per CDR3 protein and no DNA. This sample's table has hundreds of thousands of distinct CDR3 sequences. Specimen: blood T cells: a sorted CD56 or NKG2C T cell subset, CD4+ or CD8+ T cells, or bulk PBMC T cells (not recorded which). The receptors derive from a man aged 18 to 35 in good health.

The chain couples TRBV7-9 to TRBJ1-4; TCRdb selects TRBD1, and the lack of DNA leaves this call unchecked. CDR1 SEHNR and CDR2 FQNEAQ come from the germline V gene (reference sequence). The CDR3 spans 15 residues. CDR3 amino acids: CASSYRQGTAEKLFF.

This chain's CDR3 is CASSSSGSHGETQYF. The chain is built from TRBV9 and TRBJ2-5; TCRdb gives TRBD2 as the D gene, but with no DNA this cannot be confirmed. CDR3 length: 15 amino acids. The germline CDR1 and CDR2 sequences are SGDLS and YYNGEE.

This chain links TRBV12-3 or TRBV12-4 with TRBJ2-3. The CDR3 spans 13 residues. The CDR3 reads CASSYPITDTQYF.

The chain employs TRBV24-1 and TRBJ2-3; the D gene TCRdb calls, TRBD2, cannot be checked with no DNA. This CDR3 has 15 residues. Germline assignment: CDR1 KGHDR and CDR2 SFDVKD. The chain's CDR3 is CATSEIADNTDTQYF.

This chain links TRBV29-1 with TRBJ2-1; TCRdb's D call of TRBD2 is untestable without DNA. The CDR3 runs 15 residues. Germline V CDR1 and CDR2: SQVTM, ANQGSEA. The CDR3 here is CSVPRLADFRGEQFF.

The chain is built from TRBV7-9 and TRBJ2-7; TCRdb selects TRBD2, and the lack of DNA leaves this call unchecked. The CDR3 consists of 16 residues. Per the germline V gene, CDR1 is SEHNR and CDR2 is FQNEAQ (reference sequence). The CDR3 spells CASSFSEREKTYEQYF.

The rearrangement uses TRBV25-1 and TRBJ2-5; TCRdb outputs TRBD1, but without DNA this stays unchecked. Germline V CDR1 and CDR2: MGHDK, SYGVNS. The CDR3 has 17 amino acids. Here the CDR3 reads CASSYPGEGFYQETQYF.

The chain uses TRBV7-9 and TRBJ2-7. The CDR3 consists of 14 residues. Germline lookup yields CDR1 SEHNR and CDR2 FQNEAQ (reference sequence). The chain's CDR3 is CASRGGGRSYEQYF.

V gene TRBV6-5 combines with J gene TRBJ2-1. Per the germline V gene, CDR1 is MNHEY and CDR2 is SVGAGI. The CDR3 runs to 14 residues. The CDR3 protein is CASSYSSGNNEQFF.

The chain has TRBV4-3 and TRBJ2-5; no DNA is available, so the TRBD2 call from TCRdb remains unchecked. The CDR3 is 15 amino acids. CDR1 and CDR2 from the germline V gene are LGHNA and YSLEER. CDR3 sequence reads: CASSPGQGGQETQYF.

This chain links TRBV29-1 with TRBJ2-2; TCRdb proposes TRBD1, but this gene call is untestable without DNA. This CDR3 contains 13 residues. Per germline, CDR1 SQVTM and CDR2 ANQGSEA. CDR3 amino acids: CSADRVGSGELFF.

The CDR3 loop is CASSLARLAPDTQYF. The chain joins TRBV7-8 to TRBJ2-3; the TRBD1 assignment by TCRdb is unverifiable without DNA. Germline V gene sequence: CDR1 SGHVS, CDR2 FQNEAQ. This CDR3 region has 15 residues.

The CDR3 here is CASSLAGLTTEAFF. This sequence joins TRBV5-1 and TRBJ1-1. The germline V gene has CDR1 SGHRS and CDR2 YFSETQ. The CDR3 is made up of 14 amino acids.

The genes are TRBV7-2 and TRBJ1-1. From germline, CDR1 is SGHTA and CDR2 FQGNSA. The CDR3 covers 15 residues. The CDR3 is CASSLVMGGNTEAFF.

CDR3 in amino acids: CASSLPGLAGTPRLLADTQYF. The chain couples TRBV12-3 or TRBV12-4 to TRBJ2-3; the D call of TRBD2 rests on TCRdb alone, since no DNA is present to check it. The CDR3 sequence is 21 residues long.

The chain joins TRBV4-1 to TRBJ2-3; TCRdb outputs TRBD1, but without DNA this stays unchecked. Germline V lookup: CDR1 MGHRA, CDR2 YSYEKL. The CDR3 runs 16 residues. The CDR3 region is CASSQIDRAPTDTQYF.

The chain is built from TRBV5-1 and TRBJ2-1; TCRdb proposes TRBD1, but this gene call is untestable without DNA. Per germline, CDR1 SGHRS and CDR2 YFSETQ. This CDR3 has 14 residues. CDR3 loop: CASTAGDRDNEQFF.

This chain joins TRBV6-2 or TRBV6-3 and TRBJ2-1; TCRdb's D call, TRBD2, is unchecked because there is no DNA. Germline V CDR1 and CDR2: MNHEY, SVGEGT. CDR3 length equals 15 residues. CDR3 sequence reads: CASSFPGGRDNEQFF.

The rearrangement joins TRBV24-1 to TRBJ2-1; TCRdb's D call, TRBD1, is unchecked because there is no DNA. This CDR3 contains 17 residues. Germline V gene data show CDR1 as KGHDR and CDR2 as SFDVKD. The CDR3 sequence: CATSDARGTSSYNEQFF.

V usage is TRBV11-2 and J usage is TRBJ2-1; TCRdb designates TRBD2, a call that cannot be tested without DNA. The germline gives CDR1 SGHAT, CDR2 FQNNGV. CDR3 length equals 17 residues. The CDR3 loop is CASSPFLTSASYNEQFF.

The rearrangement links TRBV6-2 or TRBV6-3 to TRBJ2-7; TCRdb lists TRBD1, though no DNA is available to test this call. This CDR3 contains 13 residues. The germline gives CDR1 MNHEY, CDR2 SVGEGT. CDR3 in amino acids: CASTLRGSDEQYF.